Described below is a single T cell receptor (beta chain) sequence and its context. This sample is drawn from a study of control samples from healthy donors and cancer patients. Germline V gene data show CDR1 as SGHTA and CDR2 as FQGNSA. Trimming pared 1 base from V and 7 bases from J, leaving 8 bases between. The CDR3 consists of 13 residues. The method was immunoSEQ multiplex PCR; TCRdb's version includes in-frame clones alone and lacks a portion of them. The data contain more than 150,000 clones, over 90% of them singletons. This sequence originates from a man aged 45-65 years in good health. This rearrangement joins TRBV7-2 to TRBJ1-3; D is uncertain. The sequenced sample consisted of blood. CDR3 region: CASSLGGGNTIYF. DNA of the CDR3: TGTGCCAGCAGCTTAGGTGGCGGGAACACCATATATTTT.